Listed below are T cell receptor beta chains from one sample, sequenced in a study of brain T cells in children with intractable seizures. Assay used: immunoSEQ multiplex PCR; TCRdb lists only in-frame clones, some missing. The sample contains over 95,000 clones, 94% of which appear only once. Source: peripheral blood, taken at surgery. The receptors were gathered from a boy younger than two with hemimegalencephaly and intractable seizures. The CDR3 runs from the conserved cysteine through the conserved F or W. A D gene is named only where the DNA matches it firmly. Rows may omit the clone size; those that give it use once, few, many or a size class.

TRBJ2-3,TRBV19,TRBD2,NA,CASSMDVAGAGTDTQYF,TGTGCCAGTAGTATGGACGTAGCGGGGGCGGGCACAGATACGCAGTATTTT
TRBJ2-1,TRBV7-2,TRBD2,NA,CASSLPPLAQNYNEQFF,TGTGCCAGCAGCTTACCCCCACTAGCGCAAAACTACAATGAGCAGTTCTTC
TRBJ2-2,TRBV7-2,NA,NA,CASSLQSRRPSGELFF,TGTGCCAGCAGCTTACAGTCCCGGAGGCCGAGCGGGGAGCTGTTTTTT
TRBJ1-2,TRBV3-1/TRBV3-2,NA,NA,CASSQVGRRSYGYTF,TGTGCCAGCAGCCAAGTTGGACGGCGGTCCTATGGCTACACCTTC
TRBJ1-5,TRBV27,NA,NA,CATREVGSNQPQHF,TGTGCCACCCGCGAGGTTGGTAGCAATCAGCCCCAGCATTTT
TRBJ2-2,TRBV5-1,NA,NA,CASSRSSSTGELFF,TGCGCCAGCAGCCGGAGTTCCAGCACCGGGGAGCTGTTTTTT
TRBJ2-5,TRBV5-5,TRBD2,NA,CASSFLGTSGRARETQYF,TGTGCCAGCAGCTTTTTGGGGACTAGCGGGAGGGCCAGAGAGACCCAGTACTTC
TRBJ2-3,TRBV6-5,TRBD1,once,CASIRQGTSDTQYF,TGTGCCAGCATCAGACAGGGGACCTCAGATACGCAGTATTTT
TRBJ1-2,TRBV6-1,NA,NA,CASSEADGYYGYTF,TGTGCCAGCAGTGAGGCGGACGGCTACTATGGCTACACCTTC
TRBJ1-6,TRBV27,TRBD1,few,CASSLWGPQGAGNSPLHF,TGTGCCAGCAGTTTATGGGGCCCACAGGGGGCGGGTAATTCACCCCTCCACTTT
TRBJ2-6,TRBV2,NA,NA,CASSDPFSGANVLTF,TGTGCCAGCAGTGATCCGTTCTCTGGGGCCAACGTCCTGACTTTC
TRBJ2-1,TRBV7-9,TRBD1,NA,CASSPGQVTYNEQFF,TGTGCCAGCAGCCCGGGACAGGTGACCTACAATGAGCAGTTCTTC
TRBJ2-7,TRBV2,TRBD2,NA,CASKGGLASEQYF,TGTGCCAGCAAAGGAGGACTAGCTAGCGAGCAGTACTTC
TRBJ1-2,TRBV21-1,NA,NA,CASSPMPLGRVYGYTF,TGTGCCAGCAGCCCGATGCCGCTGGGGCGCGTCTATGGCTACACCTTC
TRBJ1-5,TRBV6-2/TRBV6-3,NA,NA,CASSRRQPGPTYSNQPQHF,TGTGCCAGCAGTCGCCGCCAACCGGGACCTACGTATAGCAATCAGCCCCAGCATTTT
TRBJ2-3,TRBV7-9,TRBD2,NA,CASSLLAGPTDTQYF,TGTGCCAGCAGCCTGCTAGCGGGTCCCACAGATACGCAGTATTTT
TRBJ2-7,TRBV27,NA,NA,CASSLGLSRATYEQYF,TGTGCCAGCAGTCTCGGACTGTCGAGGGCTACTTACGAGCAGTACTTC
TRBJ1-5,TRBV14,NA,NA,CASSQEHRLPTYSNQPQHF,TGTGCCAGCAGCCAAGAGCACAGGCTCCCCACATATAGCAATCAGCCCCAGCATTTT
TRBJ1-3,TRBV28,NA,NA,CASMVRVPSGNTIYF,TGTGCCAGCATGGTTAGGGTGCCCTCTGGAAACACCATATATTTT
TRBJ2-7,TRBV28,TRBD1,NA,CASSLGQAPYEQYF,TGTGCCAGCAGCCTCGGACAGGCCCCCTACGAGCAGTACTTC
TRBJ1-5,TRBV21-1,NA,NA,CASSKGGPQPQHF,TGTGCCAGCAGCAAAGGGGGCCCTCAGCCCCAGCATTTT
TRBJ2-5,TRBV4-1,TRBD1,NA,CASSQRQGETQYF,TGCGCCAGCAGCCAAAGACAGGGGGAGACCCAGTACTTC
TRBJ1-2,TRBV4-3,TRBD1,NA,CASSQEVASRGGYTF,TGCGCCAGCAGCCAAGAGGTGGCAAGCAGGGGGGGCTACACCTTC
TRBJ2-1,TRBV27,NA,NA,CASISLGSYNEQFF,TGTGCCAGCATAAGTCTCGGATCCTACAATGAGCAGTTCTTC
TRBJ2-1,TRBV11-1,NA,NA,CASSRGPDEQFF,TGTGCCAGCAGCCGGGGCCCAGATGAGCAGTTCTTC
TRBJ2-7,TRBV4-3,TRBD2,NA,CASSRGTSGTYEQYF,TGCGCCAGCAGCCGGGGGACTAGCGGAACCTACGAGCAGTACTTC
TRBJ2-3,TRBV6-5,NA,NA,CASSYFSTPSTDTQYF,TGTGCCAGCAGTTACTTTTCCACGCCTAGCACAGATACGCAGTATTTT
TRBJ2-3,TRBV6-4,NA,NA,CASSREWYTDTQYF,TGTGCCAGCAGCCGGGAGTGGTACACAGATACGCAGTATTTT
TRBJ2-7,TRBV27,TRBD1,once,CASSPLTGGHYEQYF,TGTGCCAGCAGTCCCTTGACAGGGGGCCATTACGAGCAGTACTTC
TRBJ2-3,TRBV5-1,TRBD2,NA,CASSWGLADTDTQYF,TGCGCCAGCAGCTGGGGACTAGCCGACACAGATACGCAGTATTTT
TRBJ1-3,TRBV7-8,TRBD1,NA,CASSWGTGLDTIYF,TGTGCCAGCAGCTGGGGGACAGGGTTGGACACCATATATTTT
TRBJ1-6,TRBV11-3,TRBD1,NA,CASSLKGQGTLHF,TGTGCCAGCAGCCTAAAGGGACAGGGGACCCTCCACTTT
TRBJ1-3,TRBV6-6,NA,NA,CASSYQGSKSGNTIYF,TGTGCCAGCAGTTACCAGGGCAGTAAGTCGGGAAACACCATATATTTT
TRBJ1-5,TRBV10-2,NA,NA,CASGGGSNQPQHF,TGCGCCAGCGGAGGGGGAAGCAATCAGCCCCAGCATTTT
TRBJ2-2,TRBV24-1,NA,NA,CATGTPNTGELFF,TGTGCCACCGGGACTCCTAACACCGGGGAGCTGTTTTTT
TRBJ1-1,TRBV6-5,TRBD1,NA,CASRAPGGLNTEAFF,TGTGCCAGCAGAGCGCCAGGGGGCCTTAACACTGAAGCTTTCTTT
TRBJ1-6,TRBV5-8,NA,NA,CASSYRLLGLNNSPLHF,TGTGCCAGCAGCTACCGGCTTTTGGGCCTGAATAATTCACCCCTCCACTTT
TRBJ2-3,TRBV7-2,TRBD2,NA,CASSGRPGRERSADTQYF,TGTGCCAGCAGCGGGAGGCCAGGGCGGGAGAGGTCGGCAGATACGCAGTATTTT
TRBJ2-7,TRBV11-1,NA,NA,CASSLGEGHHEQYF,TGTGCCAGCAGCTTAGGCGAGGGGCACCACGAGCAGTACTTC
TRBJ1-2,TRBV28,NA,NA,CASSPLAGVHYGYTF,TGTGCCAGCAGTCCCCTCGCAGGAGTGCACTATGGCTACACCTTC
TRBJ2-1,TRBV28,TRBD2,NA,CASSLWGGEGQKYEQFF,TGTGCCAGCAGTTTATGGGGTGGGGAGGGCCAAAAGTATGAGCAGTTCTTC
TRBJ2-1,TRBV7-9,NA,once,CASSPKTGEQFF,TGTGCCAGCAGCCCGAAGACTGGTGAGCAGTTCTTC
TRBJ2-7,TRBV19,NA,few,CASSIVGHPSSSYEQYF,TGTGCCAGTAGTATTGTAGGGCACCCGTCCAGCTCCTACGAGCAGTACTTC
TRBJ2-3,TRBV7-2,NA,NA,CASSLGGRSTDTQYF,TGTGCCAGCAGCTTGGGGGGGCGGAGCACAGATACGCAGTATTTT
TRBJ2-5,TRBV12-3/TRBV12-4,NA,NA,CASSPGRETQYF,TGTGCCAGCAGCCCGGGTCGTGAGACCCAGTACTTC
TRBJ2-1,TRBV27,TRBD2,NA,CASSPAGTSSDEQFF,TGTGCCAGCAGTCCGGCCGGGACTAGTTCTGATGAGCAGTTCTTC
TRBJ2-1,TRBV5-1,TRBD2,NA,CASSSLGKTSGPSYNEQFF,TGCGCCAGCAGCTCCCTGGGCAAGACTAGCGGGCCCTCCTACAATGAGCAGTTCTTC
TRBJ1-4,TRBV18,TRBD1,NA,CASSPDRGSEKLFF,TGTGCCAGCTCACCGGACAGGGGAAGTGAAAAACTGTTTTTT
TRBJ2-1,TRBV6-5,TRBD2,NA,CASSYMASGGNEQFF,TGTGCCAGCAGTTACATGGCTAGCGGGGGGAATGAGCAGTTCTTC
TRBJ1-6,TRBV28,TRBD1,once,CASSPWVGTGTGFSSTLHF,TGTGCCAGCAGTCCGTGGGTCGGAACCGGGACAGGGTTTTCGTCGACCCTCCACTTT
TRBJ1-2,TRBV6-5,NA,few,CASSYSGNYGYTF,TGTGCCAGCAGTTACTCCGGAAACTATGGCTACACCTTC